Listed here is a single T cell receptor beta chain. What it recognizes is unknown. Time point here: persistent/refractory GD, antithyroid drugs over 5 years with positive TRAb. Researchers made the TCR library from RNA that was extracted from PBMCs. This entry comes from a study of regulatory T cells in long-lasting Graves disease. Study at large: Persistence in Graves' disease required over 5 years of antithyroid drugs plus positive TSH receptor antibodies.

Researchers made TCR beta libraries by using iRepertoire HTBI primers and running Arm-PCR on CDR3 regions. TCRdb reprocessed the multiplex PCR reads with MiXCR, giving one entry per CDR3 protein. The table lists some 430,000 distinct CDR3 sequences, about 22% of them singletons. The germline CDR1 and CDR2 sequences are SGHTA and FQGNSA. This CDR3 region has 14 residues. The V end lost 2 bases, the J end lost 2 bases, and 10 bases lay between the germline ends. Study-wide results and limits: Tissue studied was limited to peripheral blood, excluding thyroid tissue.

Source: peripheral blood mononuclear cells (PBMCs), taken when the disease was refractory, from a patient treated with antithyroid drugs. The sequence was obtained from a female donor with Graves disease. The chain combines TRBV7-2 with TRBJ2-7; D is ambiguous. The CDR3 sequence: CASSLLQATYEQYF. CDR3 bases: TGTGCCAGCAGCTTACTTCAGGCCACCTACGAGCAGTACTTC.